A selection of T cell receptor beta chains follows, all from one sample in a study of blood T cell repertoires in COVID-19. This table comes from immunoSEQ multiplex PCR, and its TCRdb copy is limited to in-frame clones, with some not included. The table lists almost 350,000 clones, around nine tenths of them singletons, with approximately 1% in the top ten. Sample: PBMCs or T cells enriched from blood (not recorded which). These receptors came from a woman between 25 and 40 years old who had been exposed to COVID-19. CDR3s include the opening cysteine and the closing phenylalanine or tryptophan. A D gene is named only where the DNA matches it firmly. The size of a clone is reported for some rows only, either as once, few or many, or as a class for expanded clones.

J gene: TRBJ2-7; D gene: NA; clone size: few; V gene: TRBV3-1/TRBV3-2; CDR3 DNA: TGTGCCAGCAGGGGTACGAGAGGCGAGCAGTACTTC; CDR3 protein: CASRGTRGEQYF
J gene: TRBJ1-2; D gene: TRBD1; clone size: NA; V gene: TRBV11-2; CDR3 DNA: TGTGCCAGCAGCCCGGACAGGGGCAGCTATGGCTACACCTTC; CDR3 protein: CASSPDRGSYGYTF
J gene: TRBJ2-7; D gene: TRBD1; clone size: once; V gene: TRBV27; CDR3 DNA: TGTGCCAGCAGTCTGCCTGGACAGGGTGTCTACGAGCAGTACTTC; CDR3 protein: CASSLPGQGVYEQYF
J gene: TRBJ2-5; D gene: TRBD1; clone size: NA; V gene: TRBV19; CDR3 DNA: TGTGCCAGTAGTAGGGAACGGGACAGGGGACCCTCGGGGACCCAGTACTTC; CDR3 protein: CASSRERDRGPSGTQYF
J gene: TRBJ1-5; D gene: NA; clone size: NA; V gene: TRBV25-1; CDR3 DNA: TGTGCCAGCAGTCCGGGGGGCCTAGGGGATCAGCCCCAGCATTTT; CDR3 protein: CASSPGGLGDQPQHF
J gene: TRBJ2-5; D gene: NA; clone size: once; V gene: TRBV9; CDR3 DNA: TGTGCCAGCAGCAGCTACCAAGAGACCCAGTACTTC; CDR3 protein: CASSSYQETQYF
J gene: TRBJ2-7; D gene: NA; clone size: few; V gene: TRBV28; CDR3 DNA: TGTGCCAGCAAGCAGGTAATCCCCTACGAGCAGTACTTC; CDR3 protein: CASKQVIPYEQYF
J gene: TRBJ1-2; D gene: TRBD1; clone size: NA; V gene: TRBV30; CDR3 DNA: TGTGCCTGGAGTGTAAGCAGGGGGCTTGATGGCTACACCTTC; CDR3 protein: CAWSVSRGLDGYTF
J gene: TRBJ1-5; D gene: NA; clone size: NA; V gene: TRBV10-3; CDR3 DNA: TGTGCCATCAGTGAGTCGGAGCGGGCAGGGAATCAGCCCCAGCATTTT; CDR3 protein: CAISESERAGNQPQHF
J gene: TRBJ1-1; D gene: NA; clone size: NA; V gene: TRBV4-2; CDR3 DNA: TGTGCCAGCAGCTACGGGGGGCATATTGAAGCTTTCTTT; CDR3 protein: CASSYGGHIEAFF
J gene: TRBJ2-3; D gene: TRBD1; clone size: few; V gene: TRBV5-1; CDR3 DNA: TGCGCCAGCAGCTCCGGACAGGGGATAGCCACAGATACGCAGTATTTT; CDR3 protein: CASSSGQGIATDTQYF
J gene: TRBJ2-1; D gene: NA; clone size: once; V gene: TRBV5-1; CDR3 DNA: TGCGCCAGCAGCTTGGGGCTGGACAATGAGCAGTTCTTC; CDR3 protein: CASSLGLDNEQFF
J gene: TRBJ2-1; D gene: TRBD1; clone size: NA; V gene: TRBV2; CDR3 DNA: TGTGCCAGCACCCGAGGGGGCGGCGGGCCGGGGAATGAGCAGTTCTTC; CDR3 protein: CASTRGGGGPGNEQFF
J gene: TRBJ1-1; D gene: TRBD1; clone size: NA; V gene: TRBV28; CDR3 DNA: TGTGCCAGCAGTCCGGGGGACAGACTGAACACTGAAGCTTTCTTT; CDR3 protein: CASSPGDRLNTEAFF
J gene: TRBJ1-2; D gene: TRBD1; clone size: NA; V gene: TRBV12-3/TRBV12-4; CDR3 DNA: TGTGCCAGCAGCCTTACAGGGGTGTGGGGCTACACCTTC; CDR3 protein: CASSLTGVWGYTF
J gene: TRBJ1-6; D gene: TRBD1; clone size: NA; V gene: TRBV5-6; CDR3 DNA: TGTGCCAGCAGCAGGACAGGGGTAGTCACCCTCCACTTT; CDR3 protein: CASSRTGVVTLHF
J gene: TRBJ2-1; D gene: TRBD1; clone size: NA; V gene: TRBV11-2; CDR3 DNA: TGTGCCAGCAGCTTAGAGAGGACAGGAGCACCCTCGTTCTTC; CDR3 protein: CASSLERTGAPSFF
J gene: TRBJ2-3; D gene: NA; clone size: NA; V gene: TRBV18; CDR3 DNA: TGTGCCAGCTCACGGGACAAAATATACACAGATACGCAGTATTTT; CDR3 protein: CASSRDKIYTDTQYF
J gene: TRBJ1-1; D gene: NA; clone size: NA; V gene: TRBV28; CDR3 DNA: TGTGCCAGCAGTTTAGGGGGGGCGTGGAGTGAAGCTTTCTTT; CDR3 protein: CASSLGGAWSEAFF
J gene: TRBJ2-1; D gene: TRBD2; clone size: NA; V gene: TRBV4-2; CDR3 DNA: TGTGCCAGCAGCCAAGTTCCCGGGGCCCCTTCCTCTAGCGGGCGCACCTACAATGAGCAGTTCTTC; CDR3 protein: CASSQVPGAPSSSGRTYNEQFF
J gene: TRBJ1-1; D gene: NA; clone size: NA; V gene: TRBV28; CDR3 DNA: TGTGCCAGCAGTACAGGGAATACTGAAGCTTTCTTT; CDR3 protein: CASSTGNTEAFF
J gene: TRBJ1-2; D gene: TRBD1; clone size: NA; V gene: TRBV6-5; CDR3 DNA: TGTGCCAGCACCACCAGGGGGTATGGCTACACCTTC; CDR3 protein: CASTTRGYGYTF
J gene: TRBJ2-2; D gene: TRBD1; clone size: NA; V gene: TRBV7-9; CDR3 DNA: TGTGCCAGCAGCCTCGGGACAGGGAGGACCGGGGAGCTGTTTTTT; CDR3 protein: CASSLGTGRTGELFF
J gene: TRBJ2-3; D gene: TRBD2; clone size: NA; V gene: TRBV5-6; CDR3 DNA: TGTGCCAGCAGCTTGGGGACTAGCGGGTTCGGAGATACGCAGTATTTT; CDR3 protein: CASSLGTSGFGDTQYF
J gene: TRBJ2-3; D gene: NA; clone size: NA; V gene: TRBV3-1/TRBV3-2; CDR3 DNA: TGTGCCAGCAGCCAAGACCAGAATACGCAGTATTTT; CDR3 protein: CASSQDQNTQYF
J gene: TRBJ2-5; D gene: NA; clone size: NA; V gene: TRBV5-8; CDR3 DNA: TGTGCCAGCAGCTTGGCGACTTTCGGGAAGCAAGAGACCCAGTACTTC; CDR3 protein: CASSLATFGKQETQYF
J gene: TRBJ1-5; D gene: NA; clone size: NA; V gene: TRBV27; CDR3 DNA: TGTGCCAGCAGTTCCCCTTATAGCAATCAGCCCCAGCATTTT; CDR3 protein: CASSSPYSNQPQHF
J gene: TRBJ2-6; D gene: NA; clone size: NA; V gene: TRBV10-2; CDR3 DNA: TGCGCCAGCAGTGAGTGGCAGGGTGGGTCTGGGGCCAACGTCCTGACTTTC; CDR3 protein: CASSEWQGGSGANVLTF
J gene: TRBJ1-1; D gene: TRBD1; clone size: few; V gene: TRBV3-1/TRBV3-2; CDR3 DNA: TGTGCCAGCAGCCCGCCGACAGGGGTAAACACTGAAGCTTTCTTT; CDR3 protein: CASSPPTGVNTEAFF
J gene: TRBJ1-2; D gene: TRBD1; clone size: NA; V gene: TRBV13; CDR3 DNA: TGTGCCAGCAGCTTATCCGGGACAGGGACCTTC; CDR3 protein: CASSLSGTGTF
J gene: TRBJ1-6; D gene: NA; clone size: once; V gene: TRBV19; CDR3 DNA: TGTGCCAGTAGTACCGGGCAGCGGACCCTCCACTTT; CDR3 protein: CASSTGQRTLHF
J gene: TRBJ2-7; D gene: TRBD2; clone size: NA; V gene: TRBV7-6; CDR3 DNA: TGTGCCAGCAGCGATAGCATAGCGGGAGGGCCCATCGAGCAGTACTTC; CDR3 protein: CASSDSIAGGPIEQYF
J gene: TRBJ1-1; D gene: NA; clone size: NA; V gene: TRBV6-5; CDR3 DNA: TGTGCCAGCAGTTACTCGAGCAGGGTGAACACTGAAGCTTTCTTT; CDR3 protein: CASSYSSRVNTEAFF
J gene: TRBJ2-1; D gene: TRBD1; clone size: few; V gene: TRBV25-1; CDR3 DNA: TGTGCCAGCGGTGACGACAGGGGGCGGTACAATGAGCAGTTCTTC; CDR3 protein: CASGDDRGRYNEQFF
J gene: TRBJ1-1; D gene: NA; clone size: NA; V gene: TRBV27; CDR3 DNA: TGTGCCAGCAGTTTATCCCTACTCGGGGCAGGGGAGGCTTTCTTT; CDR3 protein: CASSLSLLGAGEAFF
J gene: TRBJ1-5; D gene: NA; clone size: NA; V gene: TRBV10-2; CDR3 DNA: TGCGCCAGCAGTGACCGACAGAGTTGGCGCAATCAGCCCCAGCATTTT; CDR3 protein: CASSDRQSWRNQPQHF
J gene: TRBJ2-6; D gene: NA; clone size: NA; V gene: TRBV5-1; CDR3 DNA: TGCGCCAGCAGCTTGGGAGGGACTGGGGCCAACGTCCTGACTTTC; CDR3 protein: CASSLGGTGANVLTF
J gene: TRBJ1-5; D gene: NA; clone size: NA; V gene: TRBV30; CDR3 DNA: TGTGCCTGGAGTGTGGACGGCGGGCAGCCCCAGCATTTT; CDR3 protein: CAWSVDGGQPQHF
J gene: TRBJ2-3; D gene: NA; clone size: NA; V gene: TRBV7-2; CDR3 DNA: TGTGCCAGCAGCTTGGGAGGACAACGGGCAGATACGCAGTATTTT; CDR3 protein: CASSLGGQRADTQYF
J gene: TRBJ2-6; D gene: TRBD1; clone size: once; V gene: TRBV15; CDR3 DNA: TGTGCCACCGAACCCGGGACAGGGCTTGGGGCCAACGTCCTGACTTTC; CDR3 protein: CATEPGTGLGANVLTF
J gene: TRBJ1-5; D gene: TRBD1; clone size: NA; V gene: TRBV3-1/TRBV3-2; CDR3 DNA: TGTGCCAGCAGCCAAGAAGGGGGCCTGGAGGGCAATCAGCCCCAGCATTTT; CDR3 protein: CASSQEGGLEGNQPQHF
J gene: TRBJ2-4; D gene: NA; clone size: NA; V gene: TRBV30; CDR3 DNA: TGTGCCTGGAGTGTGGGGGCCCCGTCCAAAAACATTCAGTACTTC; CDR3 protein: CAWSVGAPSKNIQYF
J gene: TRBJ1-5; D gene: TRBD1; clone size: NA; V gene: TRBV5-1; CDR3 DNA: TGCGCCAGCAGCCCGACAGGGGGCGGGAATCAGCCCCAGCATTTT; CDR3 protein: CASSPTGGGNQPQHF
J gene: TRBJ2-7; D gene: NA; clone size: NA; V gene: TRBV7-6; CDR3 DNA: TGTGCCAGCAGCTTATCTTCAGCGGTAGCCTACGAGCAGTACTTC; CDR3 protein: CASSLSSAVAYEQYF
J gene: TRBJ2-7; D gene: NA; clone size: NA; V gene: TRBV5-1; CDR3 DNA: TGCGCCAGCAGCTCCGGCTCCTACGAGCAGTACTTC; CDR3 protein: CASSSGSYEQYF
J gene: TRBJ2-1; D gene: NA; clone size: NA; V gene: TRBV3-1/TRBV3-2; CDR3 DNA: TGTGCCAGCAGCCAAATTAGCGGAGTAGAGTACAATGAGCAGTTCTTC; CDR3 protein: CASSQISGVEYNEQFF